A single sample is the source of the 27 T cell receptor beta chains below, sequenced in a study of T cell repertoires in cytomegalovirus infection. MiXCR was run by TCRdb on the reads, yielding one entry per CDR3 protein. Of roughly 230,000 distinct CDR3 sequences detected, approximately 24% appear once; the ten largest clones hold over 15%. What was sequenced was CD8+ T cells from PBMCs. The receptors derive from a human donor in good health (CMV status not recorded). Some clones in this sample may be carry-over from other donors' samples.

Many counts were recorded for this clonotype. V usage is TRBV28 and J usage is TRBJ1-2; D ambiguous. This CDR3 contains 14 residues. Trimming removed 3 bases at V and 0 bases at J, with 8 bases between. Germline assignment: CDR1 MDHEN and CDR2 SYDVKM. The CDR3 loop reads CASSFLVANYGYTF. CDR3 bases: TGTGCCAGCAGTTTTTTGGTAGCTAACTATGGCTACACCTTC.

The CDR3 is CASSPQGAYEQYF. CDR3 coding DNA: TGTGCCAGCAGCCCCCAGGGTGCCTACGAGCAGTACTTC. This chain joins TRBV5-6 and TRBJ2-7, with a tentative D call TRBD1 (5 bases). Germline CDR1 is SGHDT and CDR2 is YYEEEE. Trimming cost V 4 bases and J 2 bases, with 10 bases left between them. The CDR3 length is 13 residues.

The V gene is TRBV29-1, the J gene TRBJ1-3; D is unclear. Germline V gene data show CDR1 as SQVTM and CDR2 as ANQGSEA. This CDR3 spans 12 amino acids. V dropped 4 bases and J dropped 0 bases, with 4 bases sitting between them. DNA of the CDR3: TGCAGCGTTGTGGGCTCTGGAAACACCATATATTTT. Its translation is CSVVGSGNTIYF.

This clonotype showed up just a few times. The rearrangement uses TRBV6-1 and TRBJ2-7; D remains unclear. Germline V gene data show CDR1 as MNHNS and CDR2 as SASEGT. Trimming took off 4 bases at V and 7 bases at J, with 11 bases between the two ends. This CDR3 has 12 amino acids. The CDR3 nucleotides are TGTGCCAGCAGTGGACCGTGGGGAGAGCAGTACTTC. Its translation: CASSGPWGEQYF.

The sample holds a few counts of this clonotype. The chain employs TRBV5-6 and TRBJ1-1; TRBD1 is a possible D gene (5 bases). The CDR3 has 13 amino acids. V was pared by 4 bases and J by 6 bases, with 13 bases between. Germline V lookup: CDR1 SGHDT, CDR2 YYEEEE. The CDR3 nucleotides are TGTGCCAGCAGCCCCCCCGGGACCCCTGAAGCTTTCTTT. This gives the protein CASSPPGTPEAFF.

The chain is built from TRBV27 and TRBJ2-3; TRBD2 might be the D (5 bases). The germline V and J ends were trimmed by 3 bases and 4 bases, with 14 bases remaining between them. The germline CDR1 and CDR2 sequences are MNHEY and SMNVEV (reference sequence). The CDR3 totals 15 residues. CDR3 bases: TGTGCCAGCAGTTTCGGAGAAGCGGCTTCAGATACGCAGTATTTT. Protein product: CASSFGEAASDTQYF.

The chain employs TRBV12-3 or TRBV12-4 and TRBJ2-5; tentative D call: TRBD1 (6 bases). CDR3 length equals 17 residues. V lost 1 base, J lost 5 bases, and 20 bases lay in between. CDR3 sequence (DNA): TGTGCCAGCAGTTTAGTGGGATCCGGACACAGGGAGGAGACCCAGTACTTC. Translation: CASSLVGSGHREETQYF.

The chain couples TRBV20-1 to TRBJ1-1, with D possibly TRBD1 on 6 matching bases. Per the germline V gene, CDR1 is DFQATT and CDR2 is SNEGSKA (reference sequence). The CDR3 totals 17 residues. V was cut by 3 bases and J by 4 bases, with 24 bases left in between. The CDR3 protein is CSASENVGGPHGTEAFF. In DNA form, the CDR3 reads TGCAGTGCTAGTGAAAACGTAGGGGGACCTCACGGCACTGAAGCTTTCTTT.

This clonotype was counted ten times or more. The chain has TRBV27 and TRBJ1-1; D is perhaps TRBD1 (6 bases). The germline gives CDR1 MNHEY, CDR2 SMNVEV (reference sequence). V gave up 0 bases and J gave up 4 bases, with 6 bases separating them. This CDR3 is 13 amino acids long. The DNA for the CDR3 is TGTGCCAGCAGTTTATCAGGGGGCACTGAAGCTTTCTTT. Translating gives CASSLSGGTEAFF.

The rearrangement uses TRBV12-3 or TRBV12-4 and TRBJ2-4; D not certain. This CDR3 comprises 11 residues. Trimming stripped 3 bases from V and 6 bases from J, with 3 bases between. DNA of the CDR3: TGTGCCAGCAGTTTGGCAAACATTCAGTACTTC. Translating it yields CASSLANIQYF.

The V and J genes are TRBV29-1 and TRBJ1-1, with D perhaps TRBD1 (5 bases). Trimming removed 5 bases at V and 0 bases at J, with 10 bases between. Germline CDR1 SQVTM, CDR2 ANQGSEA. CDR3 size: 13 residues. The CDR3 protein is CSVPGNMNTEAFF. The DNA of the CDR3 is TGCAGCGTTCCAGGGAACATGAACACTGAAGCTTTCTTT.

This clonotype came up a few times. The chain carries TRBV11-2 and TRBJ1-4, with D maybe TRBD1 (5 bases). CDR3 length: 15 residues. V lost 5 bases and J 3 bases, leaving 13 bases between the germline ends. Germline lookup yields CDR1 SGHAT and CDR2 FQNNGV. CDR3 bases: TGTGCCAGCAGCCCTCCGGGGGAGGCTAATGAAAAACTGTTTTTT. Protein sequence: CASSPPGEANEKLFF.

Many counts were recorded for this clonotype. The CDR3 sequence: CASSLGTAYNEQFF. The CDR3 DNA reads TGTGCCAGCAGCTTAGGGACGGCCTACAATGAGCAGTTCTTC. This chain joins TRBV7-8 and TRBJ2-1; D unresolved. CDR1 is SGHVS and CDR2 is FQNEAQ in the germline V gene. Trimming stripped 1 base from V and 2 bases from J, with 6 bases between. This CDR3 spans 14 amino acids. The full variable domain, completed using reference TRBV7-8 and TRBJ2-1, is GAGVSQSPRYKVAKRGQDVALRCDPISGHVSLFWYQQALGQGPEFLTYFQNEAQLDKSGLPSDRFFAERPEGSVSTLKIQRTQQEDSAVYLCASSLGTAYNEQFFGPGTRLTVL.

This clonotype was seen a handful of times. The chain combines TRBV12-3 or TRBV12-4 with TRBJ1-1; weak D call: TRBD1 (6 bases). CDR3 length equals 12 residues. With 3 bases removed from V and 8 bases from J, the gap between germline ends came to 10 bases. The CDR3 region is CASSLTGSEAFF. The CDR3 nucleotides read TGTGCCAGCAGTTTGACAGGATCCGAAGCTTTCTTT.

The V gene is TRBV28, the J gene TRBJ1-2; D is perhaps TRBD1 (5 bases). Germline values: CDR1 MDHEN, CDR2 SYDVKM. The CDR3 consists of 14 residues. The V gene lost 6 bases and the J gene lost 2 bases, with 13 bases spanning the gap. DNA of the CDR3: TGTGCCAGCAGCCTTACCCGGGACAACTATGGCTACACCTTC. Protein: CASSLTRDNYGYTF.

The table lists this clonotype with a few counts. The chain has TRBV13 and TRBJ1-2, with TRBD1 as a possible D gene (5 bases). From germline, CDR1 is PRHDT and CDR2 FYEKMQ (reference sequence). This CDR3 has 16 amino acids. V was cut by 0 bases and J by 4 bases, with 15 bases left in between. CDR3 nucleotide sequence: TGTGCCAGCAGCTTAGGGACCTCAACAGGCGTCTATGGCTACACCTTC. This translates into CASSLGTSTGVYGYTF.

The V call is TRBV12-3 or TRBV12-4, the J call TRBJ1-4, with D possibly being TRBD1 (5 bases). The CDR3 extends over 16 amino acids. Trimming stripped 5 bases from V and 3 bases from J, with 16 bases between. As DNA, the CDR3 is TGTGCCAGCAGTACCCAGGGAGAAGGGTCTAATGAAAAACTGTTTTTT. It yields the protein CASSTQGEGSNEKLFF.

A word on this clonotype: A much larger clonotype is one base distant, so this may be a read error. This chain uses TRBV7-8 with TRBJ2-7; D is uncertain. The length of the CDR3 is 15 residues. The germline V gene encodes CDR1 SGHVS and CDR2 FQNEAQ. Deletions cut 1 base from V and 0 bases from J, with 10 bases between. This CDR3 is CASSLEASSSYEQYF. In DNA form, the CDR3 reads TGTGCCAGCAGCTTAGAGGCTTCCAGCTCCTACGAGCAGTACTTC.

This clonotype was observed many times. The chain has TRBV7-9 and TRBJ1-1; D gene unclear. Germline V gene sequence: CDR1 SEHNR, CDR2 FQNEAQ (reference sequence). With 2 bases removed from V and 7 bases from J, the gap between germline ends came to 5 bases. CDR3 size: 11 residues. CDR3 residues: CASSLIFEAFF. The CDR3 DNA reads TGTGCCAGCAGCTTAATTTTTGAAGCTTTCTTT. Drawing the rest from reference TRBV7-9 and TRBJ1-1, the complete variable domain is DTGVSQNPRHKITKRGQNVTFRCDPISEHNRLYWYRQTLGQGPEFLTYFQNEAQLEKSRLLSDRFSAERPKGSFSTLEIQRTEQGDSAMYLCASSLIFEAFFGQGTRLTVV.

The chain carries TRBV20-1 and TRBJ1-6; D is possibly TRBD1 (6 bases). The germline V and J ends were trimmed by 0 bases and 8 bases, with 8 bases remaining between them. The CDR3 runs 13 residues. Germline V lookup: CDR1 DFQATT, CDR2 SNEGSKA (reference sequence). The CDR3 sequence: CSAREQGDSPLHF. As DNA, the CDR3 is TGCAGTGCTAGAGAACAGGGAGATTCACCCCTCCACTTT.

V gene TRBV6-1 combines with J gene TRBJ1-2, with D perhaps TRBD1 (6 bases). Trimming shortened V by 6 bases and J by 9 bases, and 14 bases separated the two germline ends. The length of the CDR3 is 12 residues. Germline V gives CDR1 MNHNS, CDR2 SASEGT. CDR3 loop: CASRAPGASYTF. Written as DNA, the CDR3 is TGTGCCAGCAGAGCTCCGGGGGCTAGCTACACCTTC.

This clonotype was detected only a few times. It is unclear where the CDR3 begins or ends on the DNA, so no DNA is shown, and the CDR3 is as TCRdb lists it. The chain combines TRBV29-1 with TRBJ2-3; TRBD2 reflects the table's D call only, with no check against the DNA. The CDR3 length is 14 residues, termini included. Germline CDR1 and CDR2: SQVTM and ANQGSEA. The chain's CDR3 is CSVGPGLSTDTQYF.

At least ten counts were recorded for this clonotype. The CDR3 protein is CASIGTPGEKLFF. CDR3 in DNA: TGTGCCAGTATCGGGACCCCTGGCGAAAAACTGTTTTTT. The V gene is TRBV7-9, the J gene TRBJ1-4; TRBD1 might be the D (5 bases). This CDR3 is built from 13 residues. V was trimmed by 9 bases and J by 8 bases, leaving 16 bases between them. In germline, CDR1 is SEHNR, CDR2 FQNEAQ (reference sequence).

This clonotype has more than one count but fewer than ten. The chain recombines TRBV20-1 with TRBJ2-1; 9 nucleotides line up with TRBD2. Trimming removed 0 bases from V and 6 bases from J; junction bases left unmatched: 9. In germline, CDR1 is DFQATT, CDR2 SNEGSKA (reference sequence). This CDR3 is built from 16 residues. CDR3 nucleotides: TGCAGTGCTAGAGATCTGCGGGGGGGCCTTGGCAATGAGCAGTTCTTC. Translating gives CSARDLRGGLGNEQFF.

This clonotype was found many times. V usage is TRBV7-2 and J usage is TRBJ2-2; D unclear. The CDR3 sequence is 13 residues long. V was cut by 5 bases and J by 4 bases, with 8 bases left in between. Germline assignment: CDR1 SGHTA and CDR2 FQGNSA. This CDR3 is CASSIVTTGELFF. The CDR3 coding sequence is TGTGCCAGCAGCATCGTGACCACCGGGGAGCTGTTTTTT.

This clonotype was observed at least ten times. This chain joins TRBV7-9 and TRBJ1-1; D gene unclear. V was cut by 6 bases and J by 5 bases, with 13 bases left in between. This CDR3 is 13 amino acids long. Per the germline V gene, CDR1 is SEHNR and CDR2 is FQNEAQ (reference sequence). In DNA, the CDR3 is TGTGCCAGCAGATCTGACACGGGTACTGAAGCTTTCTTT. Protein sequence: CASRSDTGTEAFF.

The chain is built from TRBV2 and TRBJ1-1, with a weak D call TRBD1 (5 bases). The CDR3 extends over 12 amino acids. The V end was cut by 5 bases, the J end by 8 bases, with 12 bases between. Germline CDR1 reads SNHLY; CDR2 reads FYNNEI. The CDR3 region is CASSTDTGEAFF. DNA for the CDR3: TGTGCCAGCAGTACGGACACGGGCGAAGCTTTCTTT.